This TCR beta chain was identified during a study of shared clonotypes between healthy human individuals. Concerning this clone: Antigen specificity is unknown.

The sorted-subset replicate PCRs were given 200 ng DNA, which is approximately 30,000 T cell genomes. How the authors handled the data: Because ImmunoSEQ provided only junction sequences with no quality scores, the filtering differed. Only in-frame clones appear in the TCRdb table, and some are missing; sequencing was by immunoSEQ multiplex PCR. D and trimming were read from the DNA, whereas the V and J calls and clone size are those reported in that table. This sample carries approximately 1,000,000 clones, 60% to 80% of them seen once, and the ten largest clones take approximately 0.9%. General study points: Apart from blood, nothing was sampled; tissue repertoires likely differ. In general, naive subsets displayed greater estimated richness than memory subsets did.

CDR1 is SGHTA, CDR2 FQGNSA, per germline. V lost 1 base and J lost 9, with 12 bases in between. This CDR3 comprises 13 residues. The sequence was collected from a man aged 18 to 35 in good health. Some clones in this sample may be carry-over from other donors' samples. The chain combines TRBV7-2 with TRBJ1-1; unclear D gene. Material: memory CD4+ T cells from PBMCs. Subset specified: CD45RA-negative fraction. The DNA of the CDR3 is TGTGCCAGCAGCTTAGTAACCCAGGCCAAAGCTTTCTTT. This codes for CASSLVTQAKAFF.